One T cell receptor beta chain is described in this entry. Its specificity is not known. This sample is drawn from a study of blood T cells in healthy people across ages. A sample-barcoded 5' primer and a J-beta primer mix were used in a second PCR of about 7 to 12 cycles. With 12 random nucleotides, a template-switch adaptor tagged each individual cDNA molecule. Every sample returned 2.5 million or more CDR3-containing paired-end reads. TCRdb reanalysed the 5' RACE reads using MiXCR and keeps one entry per CDR3 protein. The sample has about 1,500,000 distinct CDR3 sequences, about 40% seen once. The study's findings and limits: Among T cells, TCR beta diversity per million cells dropped roughly linearly as age rose. Aged donors had fewer naive CD4+ cells and lower diversity than long-lived donors.

The V end was cut by 6 bases, the J end by 7 bases, with 19 bases between. Germline V gives CDR1 SNHLY, CDR2 FYNNEI. The CDR3 is made up of 16 amino acids. The sample consisted of blood. The chain has TRBV2 and TRBJ1-6, with a tentative D call TRBD1 (6 bases). This receptor was obtained from a young woman in good health. CDR3: CASRVEQGPRNSPLHF. The CDR3 DNA sequence: TGTGCCAGCAGAGTCGAACAGGGACCGAGGAATTCACCCCTCCACTTT.